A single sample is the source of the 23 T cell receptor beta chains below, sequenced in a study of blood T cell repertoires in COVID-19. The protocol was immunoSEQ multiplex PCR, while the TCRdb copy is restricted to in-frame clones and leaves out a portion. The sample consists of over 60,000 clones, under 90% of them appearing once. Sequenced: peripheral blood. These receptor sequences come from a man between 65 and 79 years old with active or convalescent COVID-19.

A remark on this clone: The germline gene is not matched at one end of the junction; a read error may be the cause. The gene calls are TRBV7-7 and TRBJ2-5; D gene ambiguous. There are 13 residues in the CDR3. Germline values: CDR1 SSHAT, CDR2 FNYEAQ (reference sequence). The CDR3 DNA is TGTGCTAGCAGCCTCTCTAGACAAGAGACCCAGTACTTC. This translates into CASSLSRQETQYF.

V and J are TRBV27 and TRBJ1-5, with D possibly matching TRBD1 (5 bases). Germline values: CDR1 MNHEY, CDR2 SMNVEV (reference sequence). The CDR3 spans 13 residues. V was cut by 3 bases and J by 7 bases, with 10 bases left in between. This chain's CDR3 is CASSFQGGQPQHF. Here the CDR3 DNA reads TGTGCCAGCAGTTTTCAGGGAGGCCAGCCCCAGCATTTT.

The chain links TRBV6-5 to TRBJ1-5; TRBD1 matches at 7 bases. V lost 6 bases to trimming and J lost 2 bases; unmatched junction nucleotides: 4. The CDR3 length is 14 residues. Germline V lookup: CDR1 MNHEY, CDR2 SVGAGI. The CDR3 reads CASSPGQGNQPQHF. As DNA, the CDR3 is TGTGCCAGCAGCCCCGGACAGGGCAATCAGCCCCAGCATTTT.

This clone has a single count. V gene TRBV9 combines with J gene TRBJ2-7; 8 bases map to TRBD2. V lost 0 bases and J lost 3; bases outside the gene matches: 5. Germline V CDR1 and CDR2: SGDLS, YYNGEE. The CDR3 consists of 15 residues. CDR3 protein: CASSVDPGTSYEQYF. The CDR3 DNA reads TGTGCCAGCAGCGTAGACCCTGGGACTAGCTACGAGCAGTACTTC.

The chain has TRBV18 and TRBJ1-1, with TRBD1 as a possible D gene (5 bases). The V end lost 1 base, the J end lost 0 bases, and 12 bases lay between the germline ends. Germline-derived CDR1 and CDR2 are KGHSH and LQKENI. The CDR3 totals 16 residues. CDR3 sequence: CASSPQQGNMNTEAFF. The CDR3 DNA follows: TGTGCCAGCTCACCACAGCAGGGTAACATGAACACTGAAGCTTTCTTT.

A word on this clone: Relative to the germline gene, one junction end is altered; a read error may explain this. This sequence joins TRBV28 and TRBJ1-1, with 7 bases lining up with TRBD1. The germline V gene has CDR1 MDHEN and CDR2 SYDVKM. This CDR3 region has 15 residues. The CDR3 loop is CASSLSGGRNAEAFF. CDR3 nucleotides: TGTGCCAGCAGTTTATCAGGGGGTAGGAACGCTGAAGCTTTCTTT.

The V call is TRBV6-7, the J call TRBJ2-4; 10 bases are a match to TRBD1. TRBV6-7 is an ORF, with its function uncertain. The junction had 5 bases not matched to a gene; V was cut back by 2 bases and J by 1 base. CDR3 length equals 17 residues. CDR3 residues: CASSYRQGAEAKNIQYF. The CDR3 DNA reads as TGTGCCAGCAGTTACCGACAGGGGGCAGAGGCCAAAAACATTCAGTACTTC.

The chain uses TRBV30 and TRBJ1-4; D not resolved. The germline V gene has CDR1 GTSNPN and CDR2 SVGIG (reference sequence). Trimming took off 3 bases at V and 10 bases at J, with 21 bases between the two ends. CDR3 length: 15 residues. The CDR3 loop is CAWSRVTLESGKLFF. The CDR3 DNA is TGTGCCTGGAGCCGGGTCACCCTTGAGTCGGGAAAACTGTTTTTT.

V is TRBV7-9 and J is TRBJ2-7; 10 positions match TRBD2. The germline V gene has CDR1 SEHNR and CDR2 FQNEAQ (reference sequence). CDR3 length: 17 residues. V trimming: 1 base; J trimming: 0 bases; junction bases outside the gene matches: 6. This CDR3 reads CASSLVPSSGSSYEQYF. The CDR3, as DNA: TGTGCCAGCAGCTTAGTTCCGTCTAGCGGGAGCTCCTACGAGCAGTACTTC.

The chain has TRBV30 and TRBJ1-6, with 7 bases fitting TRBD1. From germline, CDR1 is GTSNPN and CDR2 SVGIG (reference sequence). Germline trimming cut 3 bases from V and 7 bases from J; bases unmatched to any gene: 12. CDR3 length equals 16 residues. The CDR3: CAWRGDRLGPNSPLHF. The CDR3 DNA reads TGTGCCTGGAGGGGGGACAGACTGGGACCCAATTCACCCCTCCACTTT.

The CDR3 DNA follows: TGTGCCAGCAGTGACGGTTCTAGCGGTAATGAGCAGTTCTTC. It translates to CASSDGSSGNEQFF. The V gene is TRBV6-4, the J gene TRBJ2-1, with 7 nucleotides matching TRBD2. The CDR3 contains 14 residues. V lost 2 bases and J lost 7; bases outside the gene matches: 5. Germline V gene sequence: CDR1 MRHNA, CDR2 SNTAGT.

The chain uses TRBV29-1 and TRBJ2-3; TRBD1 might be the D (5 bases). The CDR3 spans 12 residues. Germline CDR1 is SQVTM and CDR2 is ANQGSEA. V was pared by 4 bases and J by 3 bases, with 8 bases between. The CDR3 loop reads CSVARDTDTQYF. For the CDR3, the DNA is TGCAGCGTTGCCAGGGATACAGATACGCAGTATTTT.

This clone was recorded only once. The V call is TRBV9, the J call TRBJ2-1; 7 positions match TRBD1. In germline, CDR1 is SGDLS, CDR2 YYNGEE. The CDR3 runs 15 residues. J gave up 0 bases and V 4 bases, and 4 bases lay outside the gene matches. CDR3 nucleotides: TGTGCCAGCAGCTCCCGGGACAGCTCCTACAATGAGCAGTTCTTC. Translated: CASSSRDSSYNEQFF. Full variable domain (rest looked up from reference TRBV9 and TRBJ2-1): DSGVTQTPKHLITATGQRVTLRCSPRSGDLSVYWYQQSLDQGLQFLIQYYNGEERAKGNILERFSAQQFPDLHSELNLSSLELGDSALYFCASSSRDSSYNEQFFGPGTRLTVL.

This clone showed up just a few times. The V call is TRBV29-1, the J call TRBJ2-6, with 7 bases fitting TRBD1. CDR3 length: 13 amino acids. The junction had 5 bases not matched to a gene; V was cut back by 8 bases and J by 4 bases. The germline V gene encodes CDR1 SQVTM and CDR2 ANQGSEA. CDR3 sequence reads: CSFTGVGANVLTF. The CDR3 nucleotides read TGCAGCTTCACAGGGGTCGGGGCCAACGTCCTGACTTTC.

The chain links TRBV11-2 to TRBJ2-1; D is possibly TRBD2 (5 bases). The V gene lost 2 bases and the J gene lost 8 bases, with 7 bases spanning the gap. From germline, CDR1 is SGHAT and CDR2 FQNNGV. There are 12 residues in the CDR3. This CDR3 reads CASSLWRDEQFF. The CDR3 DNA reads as TGTGCCAGCAGCTTATGGCGGGATGAGCAGTTCTTC.

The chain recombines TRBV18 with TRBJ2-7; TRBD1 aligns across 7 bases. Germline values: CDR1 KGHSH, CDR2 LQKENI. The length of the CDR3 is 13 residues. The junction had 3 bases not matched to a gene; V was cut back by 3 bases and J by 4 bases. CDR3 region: CASSPGQTYEQYF. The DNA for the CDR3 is TGTGCCAGCTCACCGGGACAGACTTACGAGCAGTACTTC.

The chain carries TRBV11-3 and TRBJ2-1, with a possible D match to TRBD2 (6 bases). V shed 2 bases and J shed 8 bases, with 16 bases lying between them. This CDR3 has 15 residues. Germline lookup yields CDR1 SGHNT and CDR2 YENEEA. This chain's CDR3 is CASSLRLAGGDEQFF. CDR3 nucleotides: TGTGCCAGCAGCTTACGGCTCGCAGGAGGGGATGAGCAGTTCTTC.

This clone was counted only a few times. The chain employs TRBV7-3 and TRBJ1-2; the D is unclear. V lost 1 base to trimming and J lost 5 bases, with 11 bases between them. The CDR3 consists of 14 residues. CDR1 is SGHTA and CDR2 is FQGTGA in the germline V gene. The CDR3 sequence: CASSLNAGQYGYTF. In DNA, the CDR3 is TGTGCCAGCAGCTTAAACGCAGGCCAATATGGCTACACCTTC.

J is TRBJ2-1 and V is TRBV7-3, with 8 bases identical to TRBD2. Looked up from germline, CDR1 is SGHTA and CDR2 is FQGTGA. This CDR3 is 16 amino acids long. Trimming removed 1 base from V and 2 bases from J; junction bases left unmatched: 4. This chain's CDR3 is CASSLRAGVAYNEQFF. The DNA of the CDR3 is TGTGCCAGCAGCTTAAGAGCGGGAGTGGCCTACAATGAGCAGTTCTTC.

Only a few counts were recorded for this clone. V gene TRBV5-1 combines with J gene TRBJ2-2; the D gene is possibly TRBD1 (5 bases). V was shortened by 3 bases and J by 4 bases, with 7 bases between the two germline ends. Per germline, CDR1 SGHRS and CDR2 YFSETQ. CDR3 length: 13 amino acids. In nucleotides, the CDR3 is TGCGCCAGCAGCTCGGACACCACCGGGGAGCTGTTTTTT. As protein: CASSSDTTGELFF.

Written as DNA, the CDR3 is TGTGCCAGCAGCCTGAGACTCCCCGGAGATACGCAGTATTTT. Translating gives CASSLRLPGDTQYF. This sequence joins TRBV7-2 and TRBJ2-3; no definite D call. The V end lost 5 bases, the J end lost 5 bases, and 14 bases lay between the germline ends. The CDR3 totals 14 residues. Germline V gene lookup returns CDR1 SGHTA and CDR2 FQGNSA.

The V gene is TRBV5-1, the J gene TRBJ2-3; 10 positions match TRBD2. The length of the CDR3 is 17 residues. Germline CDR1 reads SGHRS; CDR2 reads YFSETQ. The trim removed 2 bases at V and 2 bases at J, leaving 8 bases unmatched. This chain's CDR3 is CASSLALTSGFTDTQYF. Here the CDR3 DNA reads TGCGCCAGCAGCTTAGCTCTGACTAGCGGGTTCACAGATACGCAGTATTTT.

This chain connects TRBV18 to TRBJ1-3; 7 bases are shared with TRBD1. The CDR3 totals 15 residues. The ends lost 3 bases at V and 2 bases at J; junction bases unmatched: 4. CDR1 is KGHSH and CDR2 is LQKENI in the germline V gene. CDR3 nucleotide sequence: TGTGCCAGCTCACCGTCTCAGGGGGCTGGAAACACCATATATTTT. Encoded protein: CASSPSQGAGNTIYF.